This T cell receptor beta chain was retrieved from a study of CD4 T cells in relation to SARS-CoV-2 and coronaviruses. Study as a whole: Shared crossreactive spike epitopes were mapped to their HLA restriction.

This table comes from immunoSEQ multiplex PCR, and its TCRdb copy is limited to in-frame clones, with some not included. In the table there are 15,000 to 20,000 clones, roughly four fifths of which are singletons. CD4+ T cells from unexposed donors were obtained before the COVID-19 pandemic (2011-2018). Isolation of CD4+ T cells took place after nine to ten days in culture. This clone was recorded only once. What it binds is not known. Germline V lookup: CDR1 MNHEY, CDR2 SVGEGT. The CDR3 consists of 18 residues. V lost 2 bases and J lost 0; bases outside the gene matches: 10. The rearrangement joins TRBV6-2 or TRBV6-3 to TRBJ2-3; 8 nucleotides align to TRBD2. The sequence derives from a human donor in good health. Sequencing was performed on CD4+ T cells from PBMCs, cultured in vitro. The CDR3 DNA reads as TGTGCCAGCAGTTACGTCCTAGCGGGCCTTACTAGCACAGATACGCAGTATTTT. It is translated as CASSYVLAGLTSTDTQYF.